This T cell receptor (beta chain) is drawn from a study of beta chain features in type 1 diabetes. Whole-study results and caveats: Here, the possible influence of HLA type (on TCRB rearrangement) remained unresolved. The study found fewer insertions and more deletions at VDJ junctions in type 1 diabetes patients. Type 1 diabetes patients showed a moderate but significant shortening of TCRB CDR3s in all four CD4+ subsets.

Reverse transcription of all isolated RNA meant that expressed TCRB transcripts were sequenced. The protocol was immunoSEQ multiplex PCR, while the TCRdb copy is restricted to in-frame clones and leaves out a portion. Of 300,000 to 400,000 clones listed, roughly 14% are singletons. A heparinised blood draw that averaged about 110 mL was obtained once from each donor. Comment on this clone: Its antigen is not identified.

V shed 4 bases, J shed 0 bases, and the junction held 13 bases outside the gene matches. CDR1 is SQVTM and CDR2 is ANQGSEA in the germline V gene. The CDR3 has 18 residues. The sequenced material came from naive CD4+ T cells from blood. The sequence came from a woman between 18 and 29 years old with type 1 diabetes. V is TRBV29-1 and J is TRBJ2-1; TRBD2 matches at 9 bases. Here the CDR3 DNA reads TGCAGCGTTGTAAGTCAGCTAGCGGGACCGAGCTCCTACAATGAGCAGTTCTTC. This encodes CSVVSQLAGPSSYNEQFF.